There are many counts of the clone carrying this T cell receptor beta chain. As yet, its antigen is unknown. The iRepertoire nested amplicon-rescue multiplex PCR amplified TCR alpha and beta CDR3s from RNA. For one-step reverse transcription and amplification, about 90-400 ng of tissue mRNA or PBMC total RNA was used. TCRdb redid the calling of the multiplex PCR reads with MiXCR, one entry per CDR3 protein. The sample lists about 93,000 distinct CDR3 sequences, approximately 39% seen once, with more than 30% in the top ten. Deletions cut 5 bases from V and 12 bases from J, with 15 bases between. Germline assignment: CDR1 SEHNR and CDR2 FQNEAQ (reference sequence). This CDR3 comprises 12 residues. This entry comes from a study of glioma-infiltrating T cells. Study results and limitations: Non-neoplastic patients had below-expected tissue-blood divergence, while all gliomas exceeded expectation. Very few CDR3 sequences were shared between tissue and blood.

The receptor was isolated from a human donor with low-grade glioma or glioblastoma, undergoing nonglioma brain surgery, or in good health (not recorded which). Sequenced: glioma tissue, nonneoplastic brain tissue, or PBMCs (not recorded which). The V gene is TRBV7-9, the J gene TRBJ2-3, with D uncertain. CDR3 sequence: CASSPNLVGQYF. DNA for the CDR3: TGTGCCAGCAGCCCCAACCTGGTGGGACAGTATTTT.